Listed below are T cell receptor beta chains from one sample, sequenced in a study of blood T cell repertoires in COVID-19. TCRdb's copy holds only in-frame clones and misses some; the assay was immunoSEQ multiplex PCR. The sample shows roughly 340,000 clones, 85% to 90% of them seen only once. The specimen was PBMCs or T cells enriched from blood (not recorded which). The receptors were gathered from a man younger than 35 who had recovered from COVID-19. CDR3s include the opening cysteine and the closing phenylalanine or tryptophan. Fields, in order: J gene, clone size, V gene, D gene, CDR3 protein, CDR3 DNA. D genes are given only for firm matches. Clone sizes are given selectively: once, few, many, or a class where the clone is expanded.

>TRBJ2-3|.|TRBV6-1|TRBD2
CASSKAGGLWGTDTQYF
TGTGCCAGCAGTAAAGCGGGGGGGCTTTGGGGCACAGATACGCAGTATTTT
>TRBJ2-1|.|TRBV5-1|.
CASSLSSTPPNEQFF
TGCGCCAGCAGCTTAAGTAGTACCCCCCCCAATGAGCAGTTCTTC
>TRBJ2-7|once|TRBV5-1|.
CASSLSGDYEQYF
TGCGCCAGCAGCTTGTCGGGGGATTACGAGCAGTACTTC
>TRBJ1-2|few|TRBV29-1|.
CSVETANYGYTF
TGCAGCGTTGAAACAGCTAACTATGGCTACACCTTC
>TRBJ2-2|.|TRBV7-9|TRBD2
CASSLGLAGDTGELFF
TGTGCCAGCAGCCTGGGACTAGCGGGAGACACCGGGGAGCTGTTTTTT
>TRBJ2-3|.|TRBV5-5|TRBD1
CASSRVQGALTDTQYF
TGTGCCAGCAGCCGCGTACAGGGGGCCCTCACAGATACGCAGTATTTT
>TRBJ1-5|.|TRBV2|.
CASQDRDSNQPQHF
TGTGCCAGCCAGGACAGAGACAGCAATCAGCCCCAGCATTTT
>TRBJ2-1|.|TRBV4-1|TRBD2
CASSQDLSGGSYNEQFF
TGCGCCAGCAGCCAAGATCTATCGGGGGGCTCCTACAATGAGCAGTTCTTC
>TRBJ2-5|.|TRBV11-2|TRBD2
CASSFERGGKTQYF
TGTGCCAGCAGCTTCGAGCGGGGTGGGAAGACCCAGTACTTC
>TRBJ1-1|.|TRBV7-8|.
CASSQRTEAFF
TGTGCCAGCAGCCAACGGACAGAAGCTTTCTTT
>TRBJ2-7|few|TRBV11-2|TRBD1
CASSIRDRGLYEQYF
TGTGCCAGCAGCATCCGGGACAGGGGGCTGTACGAGCAGTACTTC
>TRBJ1-6|.|TRBV11-1|TRBD1
CASSPRQGLGSPLHF
TGTGCCAGCAGCCCCAGACAGGGGTTGGGGTCACCCCTCCACTTT
>TRBJ1-3|.|TRBV7-9|TRBD1
CASSPSPGQVSISGNTIYF
TGTGCCAGCAGCCCCTCCCCCGGACAGGTCTCCATCTCTGGAAACACCATATATTTT
>TRBJ1-4|.|TRBV27|.
CATKKEATNEKLFF
TGTGCCACCAAAAAAGAGGCAACTAATGAAAAACTGTTTTTT
>TRBJ2-5|.|TRBV5-6|TRBD1
CASSSRTGQETQYF
TGTGCCAGCAGCTCTAGGACAGGGCAAGAGACCCAGTACTTC
>TRBJ1-1|.|TRBV18|.
CASSPGDTGLNTEAFF
TGTGCCAGCTCACCGGGGGACACCGGTTTGAACACTGAAGCTTTCTTT
>TRBJ2-1|.|TRBV18|.
CASSPPGNEQFF
TGTGCCAGCTCACCTCCAGGCAATGAGCAGTTCTTC
>TRBJ2-4|.|TRBV19|.
CASSLGTLNIQYF
TGTGCCAGTAGTCTTGGGACACTAAACATTCAGTACTTC
>TRBJ1-3|.|TRBV25-1|TRBD1
CASSDGQGTGNTIYF
TGTGCCAGCAGCGACGGACAGGGGACTGGAAACACCATATATTTT
>TRBJ1-2|.|TRBV7-2|.
CASSYSILDGYTF
TGTGCCAGCAGCTACTCTATCCTCGATGGCTACACCTTC
>TRBJ2-1|once|TRBV12-5|.
CASGLDTSDEQFF
TGTGCTAGTGGTTTGGACACGTCTGATGAGCAGTTCTTC
>TRBJ1-2|.|TRBV15|.
CATSRDVARAVGYTF
TGTGCCACCAGCAGAGACGTCGCGAGGGCGGTTGGCTACACCTTC
>TRBJ1-1|few|TRBV25-1|.
CASRGGTEAFF
TGTGCCAGCAGGGGGGGTACTGAAGCTTTCTTT
>TRBJ1-2|.|TRBV27|.
CASSSQGFNYGYTF
TGTGCCAGCAGTTCTCAGGGGTTTAACTATGGCTACACCTTC
>TRBJ2-1|.|TRBV28|TRBD2
CASSLGTSGGGEQFF
TGTGCCAGCAGTTTGGGGACTAGCGGGGGTGGAGAGCAGTTCTTC
>TRBJ2-5|.|TRBV10-1|.
CAILGAQETQYF
TGCGCCATCTTGGGAGCACAAGAGACCCAGTACTTC
>TRBJ2-7|.|TRBV5-5|.
CASSLMGGNGGSYEQYF
TGTGCCAGCAGCTTAATGGGGGGTAACGGGGGCTCCTACGAGCAGTACTTC
>TRBJ1-5|.|TRBV27|.
CASRRLLGLGLGNQPQHF
TGTGCCAGCAGGCGCCTGTTGGGGCTGGGTCTCGGTAATCAGCCCCAGCATTTT
>TRBJ2-1|.|TRBV7-2|.
CASSLGQGGNEQFF
TGTGCCAGCAGCTTAGGTCAGGGGGGTAATGAGCAGTTCTTC
>TRBJ1-3|few|TRBV6-5|.
CASSRGGGRGNTIYF
TGTGCCAGCAGTAGGGGCGGGGGCAGGGGAAACACCATATATTTT
>TRBJ2-7|.|TRBV7-2|TRBD2
CASSLEAGGPYEQYF
TGTGCCAGCAGCTTAGAAGCGGGAGGGCCTTACGAGCAGTACTTC
>TRBJ1-3|.|TRBV18|TRBD1
CASSPPGQLSGNTIYF
TGTGCCAGCTCACCACCGGGACAGCTCTCTGGAAACACCATATATTTT